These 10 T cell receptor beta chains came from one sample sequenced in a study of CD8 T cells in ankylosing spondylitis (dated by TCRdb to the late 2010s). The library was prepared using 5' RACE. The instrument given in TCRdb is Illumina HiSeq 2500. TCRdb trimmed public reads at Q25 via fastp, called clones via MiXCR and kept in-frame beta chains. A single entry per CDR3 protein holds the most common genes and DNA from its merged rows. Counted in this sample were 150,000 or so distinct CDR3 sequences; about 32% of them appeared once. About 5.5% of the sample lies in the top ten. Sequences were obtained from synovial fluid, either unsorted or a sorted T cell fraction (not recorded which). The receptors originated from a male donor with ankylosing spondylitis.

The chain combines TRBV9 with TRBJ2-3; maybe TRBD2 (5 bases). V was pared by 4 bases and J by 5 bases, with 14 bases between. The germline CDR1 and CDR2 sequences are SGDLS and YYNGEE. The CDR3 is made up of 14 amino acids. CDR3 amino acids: CASSPGGGLDTQYF. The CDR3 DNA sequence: TGTGCCAGCAGCCCAGGAGGCGGTCTAGATACGCAGTATTTT.

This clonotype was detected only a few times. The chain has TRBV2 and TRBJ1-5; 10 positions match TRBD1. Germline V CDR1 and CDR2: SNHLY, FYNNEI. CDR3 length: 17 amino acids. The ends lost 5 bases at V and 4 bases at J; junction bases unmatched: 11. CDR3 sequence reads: CASSLGADRGGNQPQHF. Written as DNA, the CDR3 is TGTGCCAGCAGTTTAGGCGCGGACAGGGGGGGGAATCAGCCCCAGCATTTT. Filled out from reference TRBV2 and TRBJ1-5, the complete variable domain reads EPEVTQTPSHQVTQMGQEVILRCVPISNHLYFYWYRQILGQKVEFLVSFYNNEISEKSEIFDDQFSVERPDGSNFTLKIRSTKLEDSAMYFCASSLGADRGGNQPQHFGDGTRLSIL.

For the CDR3, the DNA is TGTGCCAGCAGCCCGGGGTGGGAGGGCACTGAAGCTTTCTTT. Translation: CASSPGWEGTEAFF. This rearrangement joins TRBV12-3 or TRBV12-4 to TRBJ1-1; D call uncertain. The length of the CDR3 is 14 residues. Trimming took off 6 bases at V and 4 bases at J, with 15 bases between the two ends.

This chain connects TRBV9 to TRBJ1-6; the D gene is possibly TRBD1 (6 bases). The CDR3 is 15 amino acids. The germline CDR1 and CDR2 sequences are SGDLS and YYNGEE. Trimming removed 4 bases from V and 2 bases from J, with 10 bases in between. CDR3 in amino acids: CASSKGVTYNSPLHF. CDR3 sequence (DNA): TGTGCCAGCAGCAAGGGGGTAACCTATAATTCACCCCTCCACTTT.

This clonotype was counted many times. Here the CDR3 reads CASSLRASGGAYEQYF. The CDR3 coding sequence is TGTGCCAGCAGCTTAAGGGCTAGCGGGGGGGCCTACGAGCAGTACTTC. The rearrangement joins TRBV7-2 to TRBJ2-7, with 12 positions matching TRBD2. The CDR3 is made up of 16 amino acids. V shed 2 bases and J 2 bases; nucleotides not matched to a gene: 4. Germline CDR1 SGHTA, CDR2 FQGNSA.

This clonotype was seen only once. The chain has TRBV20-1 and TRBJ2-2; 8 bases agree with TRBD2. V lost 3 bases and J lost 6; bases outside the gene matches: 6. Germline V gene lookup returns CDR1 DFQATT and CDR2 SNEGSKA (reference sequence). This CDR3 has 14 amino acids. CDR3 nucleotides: TGCAGTGCTAGTGGCCGGGGGGGCTCCGGGGAGCTGTTTTTT. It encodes CSASGRGGSGELFF.

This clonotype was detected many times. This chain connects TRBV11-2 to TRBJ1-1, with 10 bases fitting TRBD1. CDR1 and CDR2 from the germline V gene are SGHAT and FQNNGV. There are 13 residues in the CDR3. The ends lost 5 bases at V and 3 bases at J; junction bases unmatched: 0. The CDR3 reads CASSGQGDTEAFF. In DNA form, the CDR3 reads TGTGCCAGCAGCGGACAGGGGGACACTGAAGCTTTCTTT.

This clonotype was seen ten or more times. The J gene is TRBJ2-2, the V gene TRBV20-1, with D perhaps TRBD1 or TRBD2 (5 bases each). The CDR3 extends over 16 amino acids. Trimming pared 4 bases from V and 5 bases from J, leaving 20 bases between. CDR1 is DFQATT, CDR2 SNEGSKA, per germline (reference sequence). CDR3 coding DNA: TGCAGTGCTAAGGGTCACCGGGACCGAGAGACCGGGGAGCTGTTTTTT. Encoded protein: CSAKGHRDRETGELFF.

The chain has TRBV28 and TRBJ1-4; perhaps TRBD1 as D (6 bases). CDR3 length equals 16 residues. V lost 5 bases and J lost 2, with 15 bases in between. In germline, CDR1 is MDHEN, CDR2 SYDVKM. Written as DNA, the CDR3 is TGTGCCAGCAGTCTCTCAGGGGTTTCGACTAATGAAAAACTGTTTTTT. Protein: CASSLSGVSTNEKLFF.

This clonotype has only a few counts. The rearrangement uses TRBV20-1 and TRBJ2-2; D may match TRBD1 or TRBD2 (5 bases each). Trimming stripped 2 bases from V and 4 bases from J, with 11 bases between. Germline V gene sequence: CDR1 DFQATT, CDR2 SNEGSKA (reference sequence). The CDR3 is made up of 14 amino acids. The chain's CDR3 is CSARQGGGTGELFF. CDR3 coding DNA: TGCAGTGCTAGACAGGGTGGGGGCACCGGGGAGCTGTTTTTT.